These 14 T cell receptor beta chains came from one sample sequenced in a study of T-cell memory formation after mild COVID-19. TCRdb called the 5' RACE reads again in MiXCR, with one record for every CDR3 protein. The sample records roughly 120,000 distinct CDR3 sequences, 16% being singletons. The sample taken for sequencing was PBMCs or a T cell subset sorted from them (not recorded which). These receptors were collected from an adult woman who had mild COVID-19 (a few samples of this study predate the infection). Cell type and time point are not known.

The chain carries TRBV15 and TRBJ2-5; 10 bases map to TRBD1. Trimming took 5 bases from V and 1 from J; bases not matched to a gene: 7. The germline V gene has CDR1 LNHNV and CDR2 YYDKDF (reference sequence). This CDR3 comprises 16 residues. The CDR3, as DNA: TGTGCCACCAGCCGGGAGGGACAGGGGTTCCAAGAGACCCAGTACTTC. Its translation is CATSREGQGFQETQYF.

The chain carries TRBV30 and TRBJ2-3; D not certain. In germline, CDR1 is GTSNPN, CDR2 SVGIG (reference sequence). The CDR3 contains 16 residues. Between the trimmed V and J ends, which lost 3 bases and 0 bases, there was a span of 16 bases. In DNA, the CDR3 is TGTGCCTGGAGCATAGGACGGCGAGCTAGCACAGATACGCAGTATTTT. Translated, it gives CAWSIGRRASTDTQYF.

This clonotype was found a few times. V and J are TRBV24-1 and TRBJ1-1; the D gene is possibly TRBD1 (6 bases). The germline gives CDR1 KGHDR, CDR2 SFDVKD. The CDR3 has 17 residues. V lost 3 bases, J lost 0 bases, and 16 bases lay in between. This CDR3 reads CATSDLLRDTVNTEAFF. The CDR3 nucleotides are TGTGCCACCAGTGATCTACTGCGGGACACCGTGAACACTGAAGCTTTCTTT.

J is TRBJ2-3 and V is TRBV7-6, with a tentative D call TRBD1 (6 bases). This CDR3 has 16 residues. Germline CDR1 reads SGHVS; CDR2 reads FNYEAQ. Trimming shortened V by 4 bases and J by 2 bases, and 16 bases separated the two germline ends. CDR3: CASSSRLGDITDTQYF. DNA of the CDR3: TGTGCCAGCAGCTCCAGGCTAGGGGACATCACAGATACGCAGTATTTT. Full variable domain (missing parts from reference TRBV7-6 and TRBJ2-3): GAGVSQSPRYKVTKRGQDVALRCDPISGHVSLYWYRQALGQGPEFLTYFNYEAQQDKSGLPNDRFSAERPEGSISTLTIQRTEQRDSAMYRCASSSRLGDITDTQYFGPGTRLTVL.

This chain uses TRBV24-1 with TRBJ2-3, with 8 positions matching TRBD2. The CDR3 covers 14 residues. V shed 5 bases, J shed 6 bases, and the junction held 6 bases outside the gene matches. Germline-derived CDR1 and CDR2 are KGHDR and SFDVKD. CDR3 nucleotide sequence: TGTGCCACCAGTGCCGGGGGGGCCAGGGATACGCAGTATTTT. Amino acids: CATSAGGARDTQYF.

This clonotype was found a few times. The J gene is TRBJ2-3, the V gene TRBV24-1, with unresolved D. Germline V lookup: CDR1 KGHDR, CDR2 SFDVKD. This CDR3 contains 14 residues. V gave up 7 bases and J gave up 0 bases, with 10 bases separating them. In DNA, the CDR3 is TGTGCCACCAGAGAAAGTAGCAGCACAGATACGCAGTATTTT. This gives the protein CATRESSSTDTQYF.

This clonotype was picked up a small number of times. The J gene is TRBJ2-2, the V gene TRBV7-3; D may be TRBD1 or TRBD2 (5 bases each). This CDR3 is 14 amino acids long. The germline V and J ends were trimmed by 5 bases and 5 bases, with 12 bases remaining between them. Per germline, CDR1 SGHTA and CDR2 FQGTGA. CDR3 coding DNA: TGTGCCAGCAGCCGAGGGGATGGTACCGGGGAGCTGTTTTTT. Amino acids: CASSRGDGTGELFF.

The CDR3 nucleotides are TGTGCCAGCAGCTTATCAAGCGGGGCCTACGAGCAGTACTTC. Its translation: CASSLSSGAYEQYF. The chain employs TRBV7-9 and TRBJ2-7; 7 nucleotides match TRBD2. This CDR3 spans 14 amino acids. Germline CDR1 and CDR2: SEHNR and FQNEAQ (reference sequence). V dropped 2 bases and J dropped 2; count of bases not matched to a gene: 3. Filled out from reference TRBV7-9 and TRBJ2-7, the complete variable domain reads DTGVSQNPRHKITKRGQNVTFRCDPISEHNRLYWYRQTLGQGPEFLTYFQNEAQLEKSRLLSDRFSAERPKGSFSTLEIQRTEQGDSAMYLCASSLSSGAYEQYFGPGTRLTVT.

The CDR3 DNA reads as TGTGCCAGCAGCTCTCAATCGAACACTGAAGCTTTCTTT. Amino acids: CASSSQSNTEAFF. The V and J genes are TRBV7-3 and TRBJ1-1; no reliable D call. From germline, CDR1 is SGHTA and CDR2 FQGTGA. Trimming cost V 4 bases and J 1 base, with 7 bases left between them. CDR3 size: 13 residues.

This clonotype was recorded a few times. The V call is TRBV7-8, the J call TRBJ1-1; the D is unclear. The germline gives CDR1 SGHVS, CDR2 FQNEAQ. The CDR3 runs 13 residues. V gave up 5 bases and J gave up 8 bases, with 15 bases separating them. This chain's CDR3 is CASSLVPGTEAFF. CDR3 nucleotides: TGTGCCAGCAGCCTAGTCCCAGGCACGGAAGCTTTCTTT.

The chain combines TRBV12-3 or TRBV12-4 with TRBJ1-1; 11 bases align to TRBD1. There are 13 residues in the CDR3. V trimming: 8 bases; J trimming: 3 bases; junction bases outside the gene matches: 2. The CDR3 bases are TGTGCCAGCCGGGACAGGGGGTACACTGAAGCTTTCTTT. It translates to CASRDRGYTEAFF.

The J gene is TRBJ1-6, the V gene TRBV5-1; D remains ambiguous. The germline CDR1 and CDR2 sequences are SGHRS and YFSETQ. The CDR3 contains 14 residues. V lost 0 bases to trimming and J lost 10 bases, with 11 bases between them. CDR3: CASSLARGPSPLHF. DNA of the CDR3: TGCGCCAGCAGCTTGGCCCGCGGCCCCTCACCCCTCCACTTT.

The chain has TRBV7-3 and TRBJ2-3; TRBD1 is a possible D gene (5 bases). The CDR3 has 15 amino acids. Trimming took off 2 bases at V and 6 bases at J, with 15 bases between the two ends. CDR1 is SGHTA, CDR2 FQGTGA, per germline. CDR3: CASSLDDGQTDTQYF. Written as DNA, the CDR3 is TGTGCCAGCAGCTTAGATGACGGACAAACGGATACGCAGTATTTT.

The CDR3: CASSPQRGIQPQHF. CDR3 nucleotides: TGTGCCAGCAGCCCCCAGAGAGGGATTCAGCCCCAGCATTTT. V gene TRBV3-1 combines with J gene TRBJ1-5; no definite D call. The V gene lost 4 bases and the J gene lost 6 bases, with 13 bases spanning the gap. The CDR3 contains 14 residues. Germline loops: CDR1 LGHDT, CDR2 YNNKEL (reference sequence).